The entry below describes one T cell receptor (beta chain). Germline V gene sequence: CDR1 SGHNT, CDR2 YYREEE (reference sequence). V lost 4 bases, J lost 6 bases, and 10 bases stayed unmatched. The CDR3 totals 15 residues. The data belong to a study of T cells after yellow fever vaccination. TCRdb re-called the 5' RACE reads with MiXCR, one entry per CDR3 protein. This sample has a few hundred thousand distinct CDR3 sequences, with less than 9.5% found just once. The TCR was taken from a man between 18 and 29 years old who received the YFV17D yellow fever vaccine. The rearrangement uses TRBV5-4 and TRBJ2-1; 7 nucleotides align to TRBD1. The specimen comprised PBMCs, sampled approximately 40 days after the first yellow fever vaccination. CDR3 in amino acids: CASSLRQGSGNEQFF. CDR3 in DNA: TGTGCCAGCAGCCTAAGACAGGGTTCGGGCAATGAGCAGTTCTTC.